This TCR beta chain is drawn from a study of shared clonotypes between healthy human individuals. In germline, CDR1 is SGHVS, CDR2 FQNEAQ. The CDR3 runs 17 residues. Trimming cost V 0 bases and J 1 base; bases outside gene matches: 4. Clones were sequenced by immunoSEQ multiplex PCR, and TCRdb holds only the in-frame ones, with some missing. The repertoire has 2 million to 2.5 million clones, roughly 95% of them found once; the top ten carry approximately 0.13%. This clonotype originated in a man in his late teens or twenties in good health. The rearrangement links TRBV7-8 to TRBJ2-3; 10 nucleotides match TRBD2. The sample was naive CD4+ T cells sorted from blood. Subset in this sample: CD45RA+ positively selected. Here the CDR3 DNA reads TGTGCCAGCAGCTTAGCGCTAGCGGGAGTGGGCACAGATACGCAGTATTTT. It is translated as CASSLALAGVGTDTQYF.